These 4 T cell receptor beta chains originate from one sample sequenced in a study of blood T cell repertoires in COVID-19. The repertoire was sequenced with immunoSEQ multiplex PCR; TCRdb's copy has only in-frame clones and lacks some. The sample holds about 41,000 clones, around 90% seen once. Source material: peripheral blood. These receptors came from a man aged 55 to 70 with acute or convalescent COVID-19.

The rearrangement joins TRBV29-1 to TRBJ2-1; the match to TRBD1 covers 11 bases. This CDR3 comprises 13 residues. Trimming at V came to 8 bases and at J to 7 bases, leaving 7 bases not matched to a gene. Germline CDR1 reads SQVTM; CDR2 reads ANQGSEA. The CDR3 DNA follows: TGCAGCCTAGACCGGGACAGGGGGAATGAGCAGTTCTTC. The encoded protein is CSLDRDRGNEQFF.

This chain uses TRBV24-1 with TRBJ2-1; the D gene is possibly TRBD1 (6 bases). V was trimmed by 6 bases and J by 3 bases, leaving 14 bases between them. Germline lookup yields CDR1 KGHDR and CDR2 SFDVKD. This CDR3 region has 15 residues. CDR3 sequence: CATSSPRDNYNEQFF. The DNA of the CDR3 is TGTGCCACCAGTTCCCCCCGGGACAACTACAATGAGCAGTTCTTC.

This clone was seen more than once but under ten times. V is TRBV2 and J is TRBJ2-2; D perhaps matches TRBD1 (5 bases). CDR1 and CDR2 (germline): SNHLY, FYNNEI. The CDR3 spans 16 residues. Trimming pared 3 bases from V and 5 bases from J, leaving 16 bases between. For the CDR3, the DNA is TGTGCCAGCAGTGACCCTAGGGGTGCTAGGACCGGGGAGCTGTTTTTT. It yields the protein CASSDPRGARTGELFF.

The chain joins TRBV7-8 to TRBJ1-2; perhaps TRBD1 as D (5 bases). The CDR3 is 13 residues long. Deletions cut 6 bases from V and 4 bases from J, with 12 bases between. The germline V gene has CDR1 SGHVS and CDR2 FQNEAQ. This CDR3 is CASSRDSSYGYTF. As DNA, the CDR3 is TGTGCCAGCAGTCGCGACAGCTCCTATGGCTACACCTTC.